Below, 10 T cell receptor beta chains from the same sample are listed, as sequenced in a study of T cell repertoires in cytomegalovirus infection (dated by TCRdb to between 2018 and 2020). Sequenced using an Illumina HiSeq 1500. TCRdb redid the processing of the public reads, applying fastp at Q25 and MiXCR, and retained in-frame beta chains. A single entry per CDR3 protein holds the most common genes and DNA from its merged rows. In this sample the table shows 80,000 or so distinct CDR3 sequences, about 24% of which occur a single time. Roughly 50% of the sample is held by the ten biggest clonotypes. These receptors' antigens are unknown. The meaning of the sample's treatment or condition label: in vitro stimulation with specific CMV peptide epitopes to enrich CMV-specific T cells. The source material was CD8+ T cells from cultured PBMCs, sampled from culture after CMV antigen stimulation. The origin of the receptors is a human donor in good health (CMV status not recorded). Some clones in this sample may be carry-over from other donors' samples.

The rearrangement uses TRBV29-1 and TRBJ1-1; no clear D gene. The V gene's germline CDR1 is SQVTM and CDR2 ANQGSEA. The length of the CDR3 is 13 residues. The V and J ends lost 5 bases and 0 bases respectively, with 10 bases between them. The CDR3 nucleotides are TGCAGCGTTTCGTCCAGCTTGAACACTGAAGCTTTCTTT. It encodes CSVSSSLNTEAFF.

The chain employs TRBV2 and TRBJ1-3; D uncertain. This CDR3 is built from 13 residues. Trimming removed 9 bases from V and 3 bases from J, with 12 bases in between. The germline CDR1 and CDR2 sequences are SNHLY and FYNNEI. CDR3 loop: CARGSSGGNTIYF. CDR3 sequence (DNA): TGTGCCAGAGGGAGCTCTGGTGGAAACACCATATATTTT.

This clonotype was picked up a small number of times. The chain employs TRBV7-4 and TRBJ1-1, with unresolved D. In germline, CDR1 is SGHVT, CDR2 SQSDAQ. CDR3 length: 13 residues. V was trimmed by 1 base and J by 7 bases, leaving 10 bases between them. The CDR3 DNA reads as TGTGCCAGCAGCTTAGGGGCGACCGTTGAAGCTTTCTTT. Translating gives CASSLGATVEAFF.

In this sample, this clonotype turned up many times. CDR3 region: CASSWGQGLEQFF. For the CDR3, the DNA is TGTGCCAGCAGCTGGGGACAGGGGCTTGAGCAGTTCTTC. V and J are TRBV7-9 and TRBJ2-1; TRBD1 aligns across 10 bases. V lost 4 bases and J lost 9; bases outside the gene matches: 3. Germline values: CDR1 SEHNR, CDR2 FQNEAQ (reference sequence). CDR3 size: 13 residues.

The CDR3 DNA sequence: TGTGCCAGCAGCCAAGATTTTGGGTCTGATCAGCCCCAGCATTTT. Its translation: CASSQDFGSDQPQHF. The chain has TRBV4-2 and TRBJ1-5; D unclear. V lost 0 bases, J lost 5 bases, and 11 bases lay in between. This CDR3 is built from 15 residues. CDR1 is LGHNA and CDR2 is YNFKEQ in the germline V gene.

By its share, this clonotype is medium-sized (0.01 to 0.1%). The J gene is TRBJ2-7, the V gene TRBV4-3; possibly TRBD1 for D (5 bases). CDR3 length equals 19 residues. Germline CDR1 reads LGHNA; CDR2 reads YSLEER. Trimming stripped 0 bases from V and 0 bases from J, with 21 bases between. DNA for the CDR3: TGCGCCAGCAGCCAAGATCTTGGAGCAGGACAACTCCTCTCCTACGAGCAGTACTTC. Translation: CASSQDLGAGQLLSYEQYF.

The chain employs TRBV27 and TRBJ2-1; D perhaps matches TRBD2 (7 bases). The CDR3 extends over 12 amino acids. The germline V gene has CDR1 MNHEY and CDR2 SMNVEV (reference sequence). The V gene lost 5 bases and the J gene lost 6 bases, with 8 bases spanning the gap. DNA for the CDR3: TGTGCCAGCAGTAGGGGGGGCAATGAGCAGTTCTTC. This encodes CASSRGGNEQFF.

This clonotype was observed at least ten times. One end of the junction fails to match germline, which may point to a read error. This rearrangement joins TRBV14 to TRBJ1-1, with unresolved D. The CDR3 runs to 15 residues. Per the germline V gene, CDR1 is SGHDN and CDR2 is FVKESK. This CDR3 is CASSQDQGSNTEAFF. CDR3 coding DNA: TGCGCCAGCAGCCAAGACCAAGGGTCCAACACTGAAGCTTTCTTT.

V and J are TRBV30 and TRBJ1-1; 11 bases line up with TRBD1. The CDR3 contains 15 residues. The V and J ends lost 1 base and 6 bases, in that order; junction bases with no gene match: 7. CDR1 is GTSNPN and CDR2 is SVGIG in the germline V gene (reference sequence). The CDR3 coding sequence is TGTGCCTGGAGTGGACCGGGACAGGGGGAACCTGAAGCTTTCTTT. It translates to CAWSGPGQGEPEAFF.

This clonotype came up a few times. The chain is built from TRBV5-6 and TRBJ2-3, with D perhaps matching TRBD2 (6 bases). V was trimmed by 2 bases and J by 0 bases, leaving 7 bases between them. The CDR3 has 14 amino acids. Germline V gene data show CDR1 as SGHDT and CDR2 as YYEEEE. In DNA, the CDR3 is TGTGCCAGCAGCTTTAGCGGAAGCACAGATACGCAGTATTTT. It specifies CASSFSGSTDTQYF.